This T cell receptor beta chain emerged from a study of blood T cell repertoires in COVID-19. About the study: Donors in the United States, Italy and Spain gave samples during acute or convalescent COVID-19. From T cells, B-cell-depleted T cells, or PBMCs came the material, which was cDNA or gDNA.

As for this clone: Other DNA sequences in this sample translate to the same CDR3.

Methods used by the authors: Amplification of reference gene primers provided the estimated nucleated cell counts. Some clones are missing from TCRdb's copy, which holds only in-frame ones; the method was immunoSEQ multiplex PCR. V and J calls and clone size follow that table, whereas D and trimming were derived from the DNA. In the table there are around 59,000 clones, 81% of which are singletons. The CDR3 spans 14 residues. V trimming: 2 bases; J trimming: 6 bases; junction bases outside the gene matches: 4. Germline V gene data show CDR1 as SGHVS and CDR2 as FQNEAQ. The sample consisted of peripheral blood. The chain links TRBV7-8 to TRBJ1-5; the match to TRBD1 covers 7 bases. The source of this sequence is a woman older than 75 with active or convalescent COVID-19. The CDR3 region has the DNA TGTGCCAGCAGCTTACAGGGGGTGGGTCAGCCCCAGCATTTT. Its translation: CASSLQGVGQPQHF.